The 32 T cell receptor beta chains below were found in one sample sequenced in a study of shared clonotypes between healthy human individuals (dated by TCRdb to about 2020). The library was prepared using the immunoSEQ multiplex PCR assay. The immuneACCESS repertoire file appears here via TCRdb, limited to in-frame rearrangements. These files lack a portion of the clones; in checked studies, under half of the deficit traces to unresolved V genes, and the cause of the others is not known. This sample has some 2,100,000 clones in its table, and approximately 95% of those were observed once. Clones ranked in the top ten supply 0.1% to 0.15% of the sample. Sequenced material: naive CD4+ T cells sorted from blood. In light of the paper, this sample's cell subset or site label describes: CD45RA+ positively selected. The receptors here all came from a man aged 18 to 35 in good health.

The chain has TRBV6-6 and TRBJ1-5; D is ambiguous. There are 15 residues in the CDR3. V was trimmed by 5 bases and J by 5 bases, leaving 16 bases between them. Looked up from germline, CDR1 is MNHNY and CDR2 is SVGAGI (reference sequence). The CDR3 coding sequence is TGTGCCAGCAGTCAACGGGAAGGCAGCTATCAGCCCCAGCATTTT. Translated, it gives CASSQREGSYQPQHF.

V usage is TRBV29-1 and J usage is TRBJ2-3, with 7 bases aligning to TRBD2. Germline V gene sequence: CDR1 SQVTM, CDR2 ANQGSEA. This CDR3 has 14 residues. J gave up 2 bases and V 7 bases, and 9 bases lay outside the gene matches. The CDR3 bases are TGCAGCGCCGGTCCGGGACTACACACAGATACGCAGTATTTT. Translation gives CSAGPGLHTDTQYF.

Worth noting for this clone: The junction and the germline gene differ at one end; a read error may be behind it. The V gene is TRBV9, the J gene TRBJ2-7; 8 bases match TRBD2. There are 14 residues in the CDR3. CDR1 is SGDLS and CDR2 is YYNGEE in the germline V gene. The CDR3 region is CASSVTPGLGGIFF. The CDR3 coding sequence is TGTGCCAGCAGCGTAACTCCGGGACTAGGAGGGATCTTCTTC.

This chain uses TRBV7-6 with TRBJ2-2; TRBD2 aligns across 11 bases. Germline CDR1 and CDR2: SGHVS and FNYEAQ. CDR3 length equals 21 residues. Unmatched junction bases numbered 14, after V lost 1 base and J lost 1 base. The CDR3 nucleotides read TGTGCCAGCAGCTTAGGGCCCTCAGCGCGACTAGCGGGGTTGAACACCGGGGAGCTGTTTTTT. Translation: CASSLGPSARLAGLNTGELFF.

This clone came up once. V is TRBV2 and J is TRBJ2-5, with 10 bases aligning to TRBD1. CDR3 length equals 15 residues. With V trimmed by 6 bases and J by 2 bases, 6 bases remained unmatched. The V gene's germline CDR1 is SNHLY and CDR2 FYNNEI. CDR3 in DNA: TGTGCCAGCAGCCGGGACAGGGGTCAGCAAGAGACCCAGTACTTC. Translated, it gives CASSRDRGQQETQYF.

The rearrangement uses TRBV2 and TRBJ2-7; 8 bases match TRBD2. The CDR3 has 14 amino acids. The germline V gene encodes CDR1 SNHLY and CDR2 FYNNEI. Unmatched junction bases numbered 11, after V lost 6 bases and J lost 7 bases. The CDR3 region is CASRPVGLALEQYF. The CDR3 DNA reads TGTGCCAGCAGACCCGTAGGACTAGCCTTAGAGCAGTACTTC. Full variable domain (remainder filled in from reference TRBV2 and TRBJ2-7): EPEVTQTPSHQVTQMGQEVILRCVPISNHLYFYWYRQILGQKVEFLVSFYNNEISEKSEIFDDQFSVERPDGSNFTLKIRSTKLEDSAMYFCASRPVGLALEQYFGPGTRLTVT.

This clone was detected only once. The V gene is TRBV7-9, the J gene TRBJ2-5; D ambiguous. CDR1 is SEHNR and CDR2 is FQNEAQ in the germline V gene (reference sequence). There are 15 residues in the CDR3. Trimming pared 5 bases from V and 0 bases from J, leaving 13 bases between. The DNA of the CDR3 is TGTGCCAGCAGCACCCCTCGGCCTCACCAAGAGACCCAGTACTTC. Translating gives CASSTPRPHQETQYF.

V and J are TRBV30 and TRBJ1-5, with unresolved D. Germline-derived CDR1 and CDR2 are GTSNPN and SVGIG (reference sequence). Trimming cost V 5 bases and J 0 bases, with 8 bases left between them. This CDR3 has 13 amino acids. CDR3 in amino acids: CAWGEYSNQPQHF. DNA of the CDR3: TGTGCCTGGGGGGAGTATAGCAATCAGCCCCAGCATTTT.

CDR3 loop: CAISEKGTTQETQYF. The CDR3 DNA reads as TGTGCCATCAGTGAGAAGGGGACCACCCAAGAGACCCAGTACTTC. The V gene is TRBV10-3, the J gene TRBJ2-5, with D tentatively TRBD1 or TRBD2 (5 bases each). The CDR3 sequence is 15 residues long. V lost 2 bases to trimming and J lost 1 base, with 11 bases between them. Germline V gene sequence: CDR1 ENHRY, CDR2 SYGVKD.

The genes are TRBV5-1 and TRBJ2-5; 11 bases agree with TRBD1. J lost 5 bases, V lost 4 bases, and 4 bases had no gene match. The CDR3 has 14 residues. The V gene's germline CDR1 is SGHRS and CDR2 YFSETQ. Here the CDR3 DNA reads TGCGCCAGCAGCCGGACAGGGGGCTCTGAGACCCAGTACTTC. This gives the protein CASSRTGGSETQYF.

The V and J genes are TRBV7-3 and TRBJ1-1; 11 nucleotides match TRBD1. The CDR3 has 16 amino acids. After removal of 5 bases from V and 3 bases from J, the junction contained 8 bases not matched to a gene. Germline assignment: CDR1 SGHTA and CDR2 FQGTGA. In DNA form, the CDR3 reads TGTGCCAGCAGCGACCGGGACAGGGGGAAATACACTGAAGCTTTCTTT. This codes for CASSDRDRGKYTEAFF.

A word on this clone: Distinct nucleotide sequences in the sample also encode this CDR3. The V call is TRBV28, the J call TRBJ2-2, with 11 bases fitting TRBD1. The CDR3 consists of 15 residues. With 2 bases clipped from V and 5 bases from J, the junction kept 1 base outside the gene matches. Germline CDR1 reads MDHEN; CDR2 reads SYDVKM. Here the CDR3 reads CASSLGDRGTGELFF. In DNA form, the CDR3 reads TGTGCCAGCAGTTTAGGGGACAGGGGGACCGGGGAGCTGTTTTTT.

The CDR3, as DNA: TGTGCCAGCAGCGAGAGGACGAACAATGAGCAGTTCTTC. Translated, it gives CASSERTNNEQFF. This rearrangement joins TRBV9 to TRBJ2-1; D gene uncertain. CDR1 is SGDLS, CDR2 YYNGEE, per germline. V lost 3 bases, J lost 5 bases, and 9 bases lay in between. The CDR3 loop spans 13 amino acids.

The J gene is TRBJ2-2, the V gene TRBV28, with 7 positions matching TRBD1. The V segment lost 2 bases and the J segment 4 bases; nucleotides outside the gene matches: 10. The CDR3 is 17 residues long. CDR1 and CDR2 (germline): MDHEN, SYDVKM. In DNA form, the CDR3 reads TGTGCCAGCAGTTTAGGTATCGGCGCAGGGGGCACCGGGGAGCTGTTTTTT. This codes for CASSLGIGAGGTGELFF.

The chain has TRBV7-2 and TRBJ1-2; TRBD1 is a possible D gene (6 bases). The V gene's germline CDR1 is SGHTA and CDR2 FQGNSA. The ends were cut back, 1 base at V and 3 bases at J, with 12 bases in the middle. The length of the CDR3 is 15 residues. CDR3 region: CASSLERGGDYGYTF. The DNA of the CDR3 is TGTGCCAGCAGCTTAGAGCGGGGGGGCGACTATGGCTACACCTTC.

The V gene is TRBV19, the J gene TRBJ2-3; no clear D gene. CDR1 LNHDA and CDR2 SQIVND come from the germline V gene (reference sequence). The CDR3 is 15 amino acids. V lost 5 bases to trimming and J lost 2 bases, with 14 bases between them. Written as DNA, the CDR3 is TGTGCCAGTAGTCCAGCCGGAATTTTCACAGATACGCAGTATTTT. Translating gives CASSPAGIFTDTQYF.

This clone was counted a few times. CDR3 sequence (DNA): TGTGCCAGTAAGGAGGGTGTGGCGGATTCACCCCTCCACTTT. Encoded protein: CASKEGVADSPLHF. The V gene is TRBV19, the J gene TRBJ1-6; D not resolved. CDR3 length equals 14 residues. The germline V gene encodes CDR1 LNHDA and CDR2 SQIVND (reference sequence). V was shortened by 7 bases and J by 8 bases, with 15 bases between the two germline ends.

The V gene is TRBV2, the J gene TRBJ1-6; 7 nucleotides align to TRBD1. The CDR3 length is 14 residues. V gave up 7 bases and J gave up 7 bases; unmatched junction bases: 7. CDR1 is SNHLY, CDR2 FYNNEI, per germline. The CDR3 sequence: CASTRTGPNSPLHF. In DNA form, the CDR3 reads TGTGCCAGCACGAGGACAGGCCCGAATTCACCCCTCCACTTT.

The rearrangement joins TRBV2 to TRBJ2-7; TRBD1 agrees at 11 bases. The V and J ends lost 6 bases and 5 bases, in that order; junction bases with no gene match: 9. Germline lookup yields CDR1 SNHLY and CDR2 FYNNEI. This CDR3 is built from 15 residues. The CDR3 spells CASRQPGQGVHEQYF. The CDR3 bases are TGTGCCAGCAGGCAACCGGGACAGGGGGTGCACGAGCAGTACTTC. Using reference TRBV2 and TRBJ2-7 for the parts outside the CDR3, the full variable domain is EPEVTQTPSHQVTQMGQEVILRCVPISNHLYFYWYRQILGQKVEFLVSFYNNEISEKSEIFDDQFSVERPDGSNFTLKIRSTKLEDSAMYFCASRQPGQGVHEQYFGPGTRLTVT.

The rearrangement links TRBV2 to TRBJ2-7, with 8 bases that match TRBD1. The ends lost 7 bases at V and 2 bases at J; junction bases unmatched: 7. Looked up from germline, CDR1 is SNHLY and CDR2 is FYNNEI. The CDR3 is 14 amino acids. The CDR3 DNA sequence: TGTGCCAGCACCCCATGGACAGGGACCTACGAGCAGTACTTC. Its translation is CASTPWTGTYEQYF. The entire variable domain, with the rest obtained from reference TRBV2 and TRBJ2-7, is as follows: EPEVTQTPSHQVTQMGQEVILRCVPISNHLYFYWYRQILGQKVEFLVSFYNNEISEKSEIFDDQFSVERPDGSNFTLKIRSTKLEDSAMYFCASTPWTGTYEQYFGPGTRLTVT.

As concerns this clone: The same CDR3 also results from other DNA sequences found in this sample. CDR3 bases: TGCGCCAGCAGCCAAGCAGGACTCTCCTACGAGCAGTACTTC. This translates into CASSQAGLSYEQYF. This chain connects TRBV4-1 to TRBJ2-7, with D perhaps TRBD2 (5 bases). Germline assignment: CDR1 MGHRA and CDR2 YSYEKL. Trimming removed 1 base from V and 0 bases from J, with 7 bases in between. The CDR3 has 14 residues.

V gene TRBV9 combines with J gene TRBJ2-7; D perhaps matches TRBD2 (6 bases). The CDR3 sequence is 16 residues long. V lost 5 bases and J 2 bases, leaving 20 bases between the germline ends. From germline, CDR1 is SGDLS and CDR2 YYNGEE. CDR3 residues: CASRGSGRINPYEQYF. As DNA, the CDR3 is TGTGCCAGCAGGGGATCCGGGAGAATTAACCCCTACGAGCAGTACTTC. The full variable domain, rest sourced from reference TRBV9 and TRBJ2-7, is DSGVTQTPKHLITATGQRVTLRCSPRSGDLSVYWYQQSLDQGLQFLIQYYNGEERAKGNILERFSAQQFPDLHSELNLSSLELGDSALYFCASRGSGRINPYEQYFGPGTRLTVT.

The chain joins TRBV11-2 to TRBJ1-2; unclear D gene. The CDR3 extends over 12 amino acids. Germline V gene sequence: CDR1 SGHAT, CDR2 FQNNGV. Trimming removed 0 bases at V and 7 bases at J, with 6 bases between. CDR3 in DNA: TGTGCCAGCAGCTTAGAAATGGTTGGCTACACCTTC. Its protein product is CASSLEMVGYTF.

The CDR3 region is CASFRGDRDTGELFF. CDR3 DNA: TGTGCCAGCTTTCGGGGGGACAGGGACACCGGGGAGCTGTTTTTT. The rearrangement uses TRBV2 and TRBJ2-2, with 9 bases lining up with TRBD1. Looked up from germline, CDR1 is SNHLY and CDR2 is FYNNEI. Unmatched junction bases numbered 7, after V lost 8 bases and J lost 3 bases. This CDR3 is built from 15 residues.

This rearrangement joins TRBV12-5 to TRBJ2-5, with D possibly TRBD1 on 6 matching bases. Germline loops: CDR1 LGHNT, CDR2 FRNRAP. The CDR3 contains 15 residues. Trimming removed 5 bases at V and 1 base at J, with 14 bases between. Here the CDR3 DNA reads TGTGCTAGTGGTCCCGGCGCGACAGGCCAAGAGACCCAGTACTTC. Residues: CASGPGATGQETQYF. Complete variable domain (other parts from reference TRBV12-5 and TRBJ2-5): DARVTQTPRHKVTEMGQEVTMRCQPILGHNTVFWYRQTMMQGLELLAYFRNRAPLDDSGMPKDRFSAEMPDATLATLKIQPSEPRDSAVYFCASGPGATGQETQYFGPGTRLLVL.

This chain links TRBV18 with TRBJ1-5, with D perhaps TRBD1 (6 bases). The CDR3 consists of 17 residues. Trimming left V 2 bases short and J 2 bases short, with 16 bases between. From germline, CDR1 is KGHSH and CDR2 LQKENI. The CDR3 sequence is CASSPLGTPGGNQPQHF. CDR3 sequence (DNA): TGTGCCAGCTCACCATTGGGGACACCAGGCGGCAATCAGCCCCAGCATTTT.

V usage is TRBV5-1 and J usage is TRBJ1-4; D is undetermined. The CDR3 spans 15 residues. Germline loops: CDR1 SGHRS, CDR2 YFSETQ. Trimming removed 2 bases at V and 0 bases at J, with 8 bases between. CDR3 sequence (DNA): TGCGCCAGCAGCTTAGTGCAGTCAACTAATGAAAAACTGTTTTTT. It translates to CASSLVQSTNEKLFF.

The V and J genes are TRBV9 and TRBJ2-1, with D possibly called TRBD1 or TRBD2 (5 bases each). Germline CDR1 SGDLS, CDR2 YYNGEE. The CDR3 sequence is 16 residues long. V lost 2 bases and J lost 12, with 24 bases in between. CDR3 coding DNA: TGTGCCAGCAGCGTTGCCGGGACGTTTTTATGGGGTGGGCAGTTCTTC. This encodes CASSVAGTFLWGGQFF.

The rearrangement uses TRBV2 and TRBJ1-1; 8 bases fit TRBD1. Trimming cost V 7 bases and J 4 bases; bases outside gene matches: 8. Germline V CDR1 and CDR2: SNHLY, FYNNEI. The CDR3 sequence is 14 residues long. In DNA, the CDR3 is TGTGCCAGCACTGGACAGGGCGGGAGCACTGAAGCTTTCTTT. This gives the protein CASTGQGGSTEAFF. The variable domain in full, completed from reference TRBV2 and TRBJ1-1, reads EPEVTQTPSHQVTQMGQEVILRCVPISNHLYFYWYRQILGQKVEFLVSFYNNEISEKSEIFDDQFSVERPDGSNFTLKIRSTKLEDSAMYFCASTGQGGSTEAFFGQGTRLTVV.

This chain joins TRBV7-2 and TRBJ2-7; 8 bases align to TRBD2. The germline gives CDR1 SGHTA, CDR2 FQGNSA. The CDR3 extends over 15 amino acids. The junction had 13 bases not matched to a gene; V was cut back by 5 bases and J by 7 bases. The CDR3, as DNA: TGTGCCAGCAGCCCCCGTGGAGCGGGAGCTCGGGAGCAGTACTTC. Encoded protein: CASSPRGAGAREQYF.

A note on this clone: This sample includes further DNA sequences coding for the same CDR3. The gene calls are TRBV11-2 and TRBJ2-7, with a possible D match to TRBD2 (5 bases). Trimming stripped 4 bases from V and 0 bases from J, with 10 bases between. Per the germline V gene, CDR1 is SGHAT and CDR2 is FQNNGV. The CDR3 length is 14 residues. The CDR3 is CASSSLRGSYEQYF. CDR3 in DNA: TGTGCCAGCAGCTCGCTCCGGGGCTCCTACGAGCAGTACTTC.

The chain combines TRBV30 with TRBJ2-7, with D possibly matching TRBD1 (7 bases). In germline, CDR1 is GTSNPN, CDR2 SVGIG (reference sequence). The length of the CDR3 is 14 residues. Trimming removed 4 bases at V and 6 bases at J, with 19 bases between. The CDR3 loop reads CAWKLGAQGGEQYF. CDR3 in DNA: TGTGCCTGGAAGCTAGGGGCCCAGGGGGGCGAGCAGTACTTC.